This TCR beta chain was sequenced in a study of T cell responses to AZD1222 COVID-19 vaccine. Second doses at about 4 or about 12 weeks were pooled. This table comes from immunoSEQ multiplex PCR, and its TCRdb copy is limited to in-frame clones, with some not included. The sample records approximately 140,000 clones, 85% to 95% being singletons. This CDR3 has 15 amino acids. The germline gives CDR1 SGHNT, CDR2 YENEEA. V lost 5 bases to trimming and J lost 4 bases, with 15 bases between them. Of note for this clone: The antigen is unknown.

Broader study findings: Per reports, nearly half of all spike-specific TCRs target regions that are unmutated in variants.

This TCR came from an adult who received the AZD1222 COVID-19 vaccine. The chain is built from TRBV11-3 and TRBJ2-1; D may be TRBD2 (5 bases). The specimen comprised peripheral blood, sampled 28 days after the second AZD1222 dose. The CDR3 coding sequence is TGTGCCAGCAGCGGGATCGGGGATGAATACAATGAGCAGTTCTTC. Its translation is CASSGIGDEYNEQFF.